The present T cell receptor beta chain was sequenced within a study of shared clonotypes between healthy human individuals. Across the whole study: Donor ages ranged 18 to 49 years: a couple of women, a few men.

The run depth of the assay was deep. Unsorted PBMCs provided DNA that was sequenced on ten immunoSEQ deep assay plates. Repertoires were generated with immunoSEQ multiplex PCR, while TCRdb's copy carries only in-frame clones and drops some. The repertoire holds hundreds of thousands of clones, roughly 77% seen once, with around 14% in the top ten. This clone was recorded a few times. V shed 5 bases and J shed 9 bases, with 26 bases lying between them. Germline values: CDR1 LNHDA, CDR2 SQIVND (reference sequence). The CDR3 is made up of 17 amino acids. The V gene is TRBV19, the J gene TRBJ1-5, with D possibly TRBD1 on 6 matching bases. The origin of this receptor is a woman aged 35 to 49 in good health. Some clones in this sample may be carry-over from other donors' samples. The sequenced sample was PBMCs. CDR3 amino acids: CASSSRTAFGGPGPQHF. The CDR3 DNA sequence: TGTGCCAGTAGTTCCCGGACAGCCTTTGGGGGTCCGGGGCCCCAGCATTTT.